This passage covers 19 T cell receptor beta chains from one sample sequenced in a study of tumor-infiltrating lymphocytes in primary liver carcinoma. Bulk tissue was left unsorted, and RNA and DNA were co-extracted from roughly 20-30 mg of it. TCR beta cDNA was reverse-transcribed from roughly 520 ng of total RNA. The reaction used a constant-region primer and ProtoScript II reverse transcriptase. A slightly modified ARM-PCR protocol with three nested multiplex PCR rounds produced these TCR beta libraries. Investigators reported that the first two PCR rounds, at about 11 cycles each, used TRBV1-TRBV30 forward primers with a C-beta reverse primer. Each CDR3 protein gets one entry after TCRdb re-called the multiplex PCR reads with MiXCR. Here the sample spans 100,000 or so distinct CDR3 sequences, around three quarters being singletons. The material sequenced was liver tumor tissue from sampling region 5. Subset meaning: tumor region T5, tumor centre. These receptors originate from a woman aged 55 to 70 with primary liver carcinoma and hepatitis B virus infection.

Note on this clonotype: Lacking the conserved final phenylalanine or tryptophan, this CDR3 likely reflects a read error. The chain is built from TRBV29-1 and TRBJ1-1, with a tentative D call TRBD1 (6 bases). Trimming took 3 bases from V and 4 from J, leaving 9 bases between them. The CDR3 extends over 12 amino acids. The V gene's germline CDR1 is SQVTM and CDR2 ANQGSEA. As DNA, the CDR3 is TGCAGCGTTGAGGAGGGGGGCACTGAAGCTTTCCTT. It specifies CSVEEGGTEAFL.

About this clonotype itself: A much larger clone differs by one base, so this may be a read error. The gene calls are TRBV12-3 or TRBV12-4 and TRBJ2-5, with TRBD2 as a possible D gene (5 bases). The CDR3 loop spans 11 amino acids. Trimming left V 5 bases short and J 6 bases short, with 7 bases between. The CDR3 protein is CASSDGKTQYF. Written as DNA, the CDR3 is TGTGCCAGCAGTGACGGGAAGACCCAGTACTTC.

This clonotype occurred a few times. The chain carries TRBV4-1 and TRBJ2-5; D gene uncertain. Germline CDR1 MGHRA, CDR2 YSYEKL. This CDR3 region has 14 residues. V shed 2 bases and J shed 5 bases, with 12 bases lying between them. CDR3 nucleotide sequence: TGCGCCAGCAGCCAAATGCCAGGTTGGGAGACCCAGTACTTC. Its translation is CASSQMPGWETQYF.

The CDR3 here is CANRWGWTGSGYTF. CDR3 in DNA: TGTGCCAACAGATGGGGCTGGACAGGGTCTGGCTACACCTTC. The chain combines TRBV11-2 with TRBJ1-2; TRBD1 matches at 8 bases. V gave up 10 bases and J gave up 7 bases; unmatched junction bases: 14. In germline, CDR1 is SGHAT, CDR2 FQNNGV. The CDR3 contains 14 residues.

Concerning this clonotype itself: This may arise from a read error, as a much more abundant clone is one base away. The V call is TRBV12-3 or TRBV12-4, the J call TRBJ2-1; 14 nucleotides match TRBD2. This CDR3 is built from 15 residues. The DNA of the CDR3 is TGTGTCAGCAGCCGTGGACTAGCGGGAGGATATGAGCAGTTCTTC. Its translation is CVSSRGLAGGYEQFF.

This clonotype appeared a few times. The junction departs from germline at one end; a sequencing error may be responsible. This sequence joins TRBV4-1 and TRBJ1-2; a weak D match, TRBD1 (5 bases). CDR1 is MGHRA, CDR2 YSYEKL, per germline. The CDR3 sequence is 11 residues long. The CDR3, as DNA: TGTGCCGGCAGCGACAGCTATGGCTACACCTTC. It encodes CAGSDSYGYTF.

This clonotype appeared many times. Written as DNA, the CDR3 is TGTGCCAGAAGTCCGGCCGGACATACAGGGAGAGGGGCCAACGTCCTGACTTTC. Residues: CARSPAGHTGRGANVLTF. The chain uses TRBV5-3 and TRBJ2-6; weak D call: TRBD1 (6 bases). TRBV5-3 is an open reading frame whose function is uncertain. CDR3 length: 18 residues. V lost 5 bases and J lost 4, with 22 bases in between.

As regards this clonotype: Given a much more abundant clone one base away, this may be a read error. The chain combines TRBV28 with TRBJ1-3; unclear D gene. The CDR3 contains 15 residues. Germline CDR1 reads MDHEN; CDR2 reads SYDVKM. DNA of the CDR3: TGTGCCAGAAGTTCAAAGGGTTCCTCTGGAAACACCATATATTTT. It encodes CARSSKGSSGNTIYF.

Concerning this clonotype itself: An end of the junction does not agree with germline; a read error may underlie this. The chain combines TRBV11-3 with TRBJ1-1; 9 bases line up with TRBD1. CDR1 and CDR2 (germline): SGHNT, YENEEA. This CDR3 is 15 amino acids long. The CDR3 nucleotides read TGTGCCTGCAGCTTAGGTAGGACAGGGGTTCCTGAGGCTTTCTTT. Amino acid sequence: CACSLGRTGVPEAFF.

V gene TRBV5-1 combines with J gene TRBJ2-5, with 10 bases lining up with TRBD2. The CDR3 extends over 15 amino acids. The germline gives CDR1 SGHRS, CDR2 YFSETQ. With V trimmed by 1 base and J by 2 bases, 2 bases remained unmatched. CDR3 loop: CASSLLAGEQETQYF. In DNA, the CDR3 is TGCGCCAGCAGCTTGCTAGCGGGAGAGCAAGAGACCCAGTACTTC.

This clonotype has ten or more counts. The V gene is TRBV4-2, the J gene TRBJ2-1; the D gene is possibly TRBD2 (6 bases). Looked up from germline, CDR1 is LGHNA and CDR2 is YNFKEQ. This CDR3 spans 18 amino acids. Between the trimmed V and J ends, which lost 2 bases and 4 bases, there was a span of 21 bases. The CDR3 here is CASSQQGRGTISYNEQFF. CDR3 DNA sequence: TGTGCCAGCAGCCAACAGGGCCGGGGGACGATTTCATACAATGAGCAGTTCTTC.

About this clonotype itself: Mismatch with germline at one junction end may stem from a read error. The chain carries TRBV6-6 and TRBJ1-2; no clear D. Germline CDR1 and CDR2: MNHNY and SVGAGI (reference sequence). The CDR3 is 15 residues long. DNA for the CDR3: TGTGCCAGCGGTTACTCAGTACATGGGGACTATGGCTACACCTTC. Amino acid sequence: CASGYSVHGDYGYTF.

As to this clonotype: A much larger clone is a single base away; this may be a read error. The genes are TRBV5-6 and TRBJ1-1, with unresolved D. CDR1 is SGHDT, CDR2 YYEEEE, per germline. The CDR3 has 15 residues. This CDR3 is CASNLYPGMNTEAFF. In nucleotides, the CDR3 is TGTGCCAGCAACTTGTATCCAGGCATGAACACTGAAGCTTTCTTT.

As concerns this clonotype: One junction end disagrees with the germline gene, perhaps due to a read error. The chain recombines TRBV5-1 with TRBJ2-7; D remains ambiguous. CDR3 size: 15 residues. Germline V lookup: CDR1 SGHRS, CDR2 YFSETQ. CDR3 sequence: CASRDTAESSYKQYF. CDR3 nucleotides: TGCGCCAGCAGGGATACGGCGGAGAGCTCCTACAAGCAGTACTTC.

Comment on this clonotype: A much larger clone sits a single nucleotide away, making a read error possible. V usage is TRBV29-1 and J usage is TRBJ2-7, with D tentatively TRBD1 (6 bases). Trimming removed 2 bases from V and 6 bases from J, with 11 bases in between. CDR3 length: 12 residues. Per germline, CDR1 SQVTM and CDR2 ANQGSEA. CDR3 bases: TGCAGCGTTGAACAGGGGCCCCTCGAGCAGTACTTC. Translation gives CSVEQGPLEQYF.

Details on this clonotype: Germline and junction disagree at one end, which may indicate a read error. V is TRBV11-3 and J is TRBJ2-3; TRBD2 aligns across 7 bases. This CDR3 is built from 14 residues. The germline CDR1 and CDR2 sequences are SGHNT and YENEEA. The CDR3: CASSFRTSIDMQYF. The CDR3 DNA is TGTGCCAGCAGCTTCAGGACTAGTATAGATATGCAGTATTTT.

The CDR3 DNA is TGTGCCAGCAGGGCTTCGGTACAGGATGACTACGAGCAGTACTTC. Translation gives CASRASVQDDYEQYF. This chain links TRBV6-1 with TRBJ2-7; possibly TRBD1 for D (5 bases). The V end lost 6 bases, the J end lost 3 bases, and 18 bases lay between the germline ends. The CDR3 is made up of 15 amino acids. The germline CDR1 and CDR2 sequences are MNHNS and SASEGT.

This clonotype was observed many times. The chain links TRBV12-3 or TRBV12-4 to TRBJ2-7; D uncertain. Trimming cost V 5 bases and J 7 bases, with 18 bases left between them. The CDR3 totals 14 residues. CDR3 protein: CASSPVWAMGEQYF. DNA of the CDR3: TGTGCCAGCAGTCCTGTATGGGCCATGGGTGAGCAGTACTTC.

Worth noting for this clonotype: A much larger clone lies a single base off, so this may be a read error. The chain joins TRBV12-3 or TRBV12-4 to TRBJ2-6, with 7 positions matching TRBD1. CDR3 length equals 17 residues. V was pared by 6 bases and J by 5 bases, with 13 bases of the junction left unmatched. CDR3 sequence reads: CASRRTGSPTRANVLTF. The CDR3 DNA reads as TGTGCCAGCAGAAGGACAGGTTCCCCTACCAGGGCCAACGTCCTGACTTTC.